This T cell receptor beta chain is from a study of metastatic and nonmetastatic thyroid tumors. Overall study context: Malignant and benign thyroid patients had repertoires compared in peripheral blood and tumor or nodule tissue.

V lost 4 bases and J 5 bases, leaving 16 bases between the germline ends. The CDR3 runs 15 residues. The germline V gene has CDR1 SEHNR and CDR2 FQNEAQ (reference sequence). Study processing details: Clinicopathological groups supplied CDR3 differences that were used to build a distant-metastasis classifier for papillary thyroid cancer. TCRdb re-clonotyped the PCR reads via MiXCR. The V and J calls, along with clone size, are taken from TCRdb and not from the paper's own processing. Here the sample spans approximately 38,000 clones, about 15% being singletons. This clone was seen ten or more times. What it binds is not known. Thyroid surgery had not been preceded by any treatment in any patient. Study results and limitations: Across blood and tumor, TCR beta diversity in malignant thyroid tumors was reportedly significantly higher than in benign nodules.

This receptor was obtained from a female donor with papillary thyroid cancer or a benign thyroid nodule (not recorded which). Some clones in this sample may be carry-over from other donors' samples. The material sequenced was blood. The genes are TRBV7-9 and TRBJ2-3, with D possibly TRBD2 on 5 matching bases. The CDR3 DNA reads TGTGCCAGCAGCTCCGCCGGGGAGTCCCTAGATACGCAGTATTTT. Translating gives CASSSAGESLDTQYF.